This TCR beta chain appears in the sequencing data of a study of technical replicates of blood from a handful of donors. The assay was immunoSEQ multiplex PCR, and TCRdb's table has in-frame clones only and misses some. The sample carries roughly 83,000 clones, more than 90% recorded once. The CDR3 extends over 16 amino acids. Germline V gene sequence: CDR1 SGHRS, CDR2 YFSETQ. V lost 4 bases to trimming and J lost 1 base; unmatched junction nucleotides: 9. The sample consisted of T cells isolated from PBMCs. The sequence was obtained from a human donor in good health. The J gene is TRBJ2-3, the V gene TRBV5-1; TRBD2 agrees at 7 bases. CDR3 nucleotide sequence: TGCGCCAGCAGCCCCGGACTAGGTGGCGGCACAGATACGCAGTATTTT. Amino acid sequence: CASSPGLGGGTDTQYF.